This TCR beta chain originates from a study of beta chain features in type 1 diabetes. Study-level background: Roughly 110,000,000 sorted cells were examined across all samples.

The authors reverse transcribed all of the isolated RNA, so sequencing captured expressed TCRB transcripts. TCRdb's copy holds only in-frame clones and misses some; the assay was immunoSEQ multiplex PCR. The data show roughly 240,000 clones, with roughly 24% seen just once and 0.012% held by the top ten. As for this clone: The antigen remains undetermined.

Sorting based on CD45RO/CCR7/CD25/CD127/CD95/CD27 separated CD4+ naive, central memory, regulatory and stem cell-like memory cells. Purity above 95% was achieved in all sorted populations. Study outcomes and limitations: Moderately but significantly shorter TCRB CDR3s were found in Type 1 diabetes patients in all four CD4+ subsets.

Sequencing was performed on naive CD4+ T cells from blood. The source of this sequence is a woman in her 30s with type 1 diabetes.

The CDR3 sequence: CASSGRADPLSNTQYF. For the CDR3, the DNA is TGTGCCAGCAGTGGGAGAGCGGACCCCCTCTCAAATACGCAGTATTTT. The chain uses TRBV27 and TRBJ2-3; possible D gene TRBD2, 5 bases. This CDR3 contains 16 residues. The germline V gene encodes CDR1 MNHEY and CDR2 SMNVEV (reference sequence). Deletions cut 5 bases from V and 7 bases from J, with 22 bases between.